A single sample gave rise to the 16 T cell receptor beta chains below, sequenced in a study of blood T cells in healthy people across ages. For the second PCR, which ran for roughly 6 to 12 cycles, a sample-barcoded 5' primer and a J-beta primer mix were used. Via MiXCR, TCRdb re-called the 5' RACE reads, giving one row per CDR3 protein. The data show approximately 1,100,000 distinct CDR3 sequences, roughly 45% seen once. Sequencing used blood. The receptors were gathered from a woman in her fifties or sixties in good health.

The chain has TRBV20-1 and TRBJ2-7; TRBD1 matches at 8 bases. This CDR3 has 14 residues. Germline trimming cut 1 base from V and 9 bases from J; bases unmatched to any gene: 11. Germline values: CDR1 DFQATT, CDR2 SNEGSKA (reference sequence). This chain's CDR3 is CSARVPGQVLWQYF. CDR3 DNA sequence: TGCAGTGCTAGAGTGCCGGGACAGGTACTCTGGCAGTACTTC.

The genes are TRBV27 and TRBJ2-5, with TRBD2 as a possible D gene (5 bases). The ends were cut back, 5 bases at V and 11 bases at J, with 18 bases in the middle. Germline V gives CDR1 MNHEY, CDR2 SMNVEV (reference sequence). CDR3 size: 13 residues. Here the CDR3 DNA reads TGTGCCAGCAGTGTGAGCGGAAGCAATGAGCAGTACTTC. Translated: CASSVSGSNEQYF.

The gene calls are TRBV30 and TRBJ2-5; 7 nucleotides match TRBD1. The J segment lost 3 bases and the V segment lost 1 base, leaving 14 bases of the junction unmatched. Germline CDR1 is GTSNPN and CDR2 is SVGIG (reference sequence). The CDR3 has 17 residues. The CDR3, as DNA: TGTGCCTGGAGTGCCTTAGCCCCCGGACAGGAAGAAGAGACCCAGTACTTC. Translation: CAWSALAPGQEEETQYF.

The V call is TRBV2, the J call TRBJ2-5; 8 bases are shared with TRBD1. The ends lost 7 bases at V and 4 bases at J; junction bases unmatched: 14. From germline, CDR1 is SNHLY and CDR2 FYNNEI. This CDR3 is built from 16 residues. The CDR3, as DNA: TGTGCCAGCAAGGGAGACAGGGGACACCCCGCAGAGACCCAGTACTTC. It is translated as CASKGDRGHPAETQYF.

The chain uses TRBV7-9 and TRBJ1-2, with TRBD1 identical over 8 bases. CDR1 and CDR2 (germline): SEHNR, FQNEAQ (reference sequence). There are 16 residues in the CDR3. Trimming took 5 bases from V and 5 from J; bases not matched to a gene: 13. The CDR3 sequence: CASSGQQGEPSYGYTF. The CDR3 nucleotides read TGTGCCAGCAGCGGACAACAGGGGGAACCCTCTTATGGCTACACCTTC.

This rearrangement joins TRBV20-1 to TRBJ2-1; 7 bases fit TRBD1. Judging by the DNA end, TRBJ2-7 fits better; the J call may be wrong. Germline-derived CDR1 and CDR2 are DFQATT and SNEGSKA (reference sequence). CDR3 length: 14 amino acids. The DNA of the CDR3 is TGCAGTGCTAGAGACATGACAGGGAGTAGCGAGCAGTACTTC. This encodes CSARDMTGSSEQYF.

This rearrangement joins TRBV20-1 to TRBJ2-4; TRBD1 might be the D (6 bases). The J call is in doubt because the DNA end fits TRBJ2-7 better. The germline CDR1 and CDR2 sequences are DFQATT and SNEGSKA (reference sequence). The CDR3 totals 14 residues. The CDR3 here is CSARDRGVGYEQYF. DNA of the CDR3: TGCAGTGCTAGAGACAGGGGAGTAGGCTACGAGCAGTACTTC.

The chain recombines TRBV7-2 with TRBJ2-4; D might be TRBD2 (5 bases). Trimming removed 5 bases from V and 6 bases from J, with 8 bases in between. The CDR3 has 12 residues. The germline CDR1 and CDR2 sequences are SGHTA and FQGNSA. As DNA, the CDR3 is TGTGCCAGCAGCGAGGGTACAAACATTCAGTACTTC. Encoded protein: CASSEGTNIQYF.

As DNA, the CDR3 is TGTGCCAGCAGTTACTCGACTCCTCCAGGGGGCAACTATGGCTACACCTTC. Its translation is CASSYSTPPGGNYGYTF. V gene TRBV6-6 combines with J gene TRBJ1-2; 8 bases line up with TRBD1. Germline trimming cut 0 bases from V and 2 bases from J; bases unmatched to any gene: 8. Germline V gene sequence: CDR1 MNHNY, CDR2 SVGAGI (reference sequence). CDR3 length equals 17 residues.

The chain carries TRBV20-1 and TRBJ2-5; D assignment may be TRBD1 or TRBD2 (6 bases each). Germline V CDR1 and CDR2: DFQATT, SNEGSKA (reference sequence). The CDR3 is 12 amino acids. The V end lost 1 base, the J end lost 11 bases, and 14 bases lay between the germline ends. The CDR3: CSARGGRGEQYF. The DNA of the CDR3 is TGCAGTGCTAGAGGGGGGCGGGGTGAGCAGTACTTC.

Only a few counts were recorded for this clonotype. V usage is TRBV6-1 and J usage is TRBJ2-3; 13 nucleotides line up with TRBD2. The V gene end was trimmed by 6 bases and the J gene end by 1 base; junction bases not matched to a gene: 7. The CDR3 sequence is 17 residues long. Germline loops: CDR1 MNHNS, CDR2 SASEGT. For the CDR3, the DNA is TGTGCCAGCAGCGGACTAGCGGGAGATGTCCGCACAGATACGCAGTATTTT. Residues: CASSGLAGDVRTDTQYF.

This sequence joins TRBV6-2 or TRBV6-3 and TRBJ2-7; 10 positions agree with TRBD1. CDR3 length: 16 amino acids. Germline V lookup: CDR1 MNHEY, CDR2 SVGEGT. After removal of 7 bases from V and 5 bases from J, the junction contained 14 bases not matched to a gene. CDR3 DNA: TGTGCCAGCACCCTCTCGTTGGACAGGGGGAGGAACGAGCAGTACTTC. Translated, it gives CASTLSLDRGRNEQYF.

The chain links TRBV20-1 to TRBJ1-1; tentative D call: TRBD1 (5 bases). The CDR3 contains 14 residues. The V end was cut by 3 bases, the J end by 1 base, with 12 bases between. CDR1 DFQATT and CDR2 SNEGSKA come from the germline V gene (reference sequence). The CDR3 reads CSASLGLWNTEAFF. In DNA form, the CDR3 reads TGCAGTGCTAGCTTGGGACTCTGGAACACTGAAGCTTTCTTT.

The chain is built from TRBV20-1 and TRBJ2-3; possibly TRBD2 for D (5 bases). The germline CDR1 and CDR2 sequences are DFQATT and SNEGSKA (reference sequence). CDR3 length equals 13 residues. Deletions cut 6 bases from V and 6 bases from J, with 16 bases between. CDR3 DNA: TGCAGTGCCGCAAGCGGATTTGAGGATACGCAGTATTTT. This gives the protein CSAASGFEDTQYF.

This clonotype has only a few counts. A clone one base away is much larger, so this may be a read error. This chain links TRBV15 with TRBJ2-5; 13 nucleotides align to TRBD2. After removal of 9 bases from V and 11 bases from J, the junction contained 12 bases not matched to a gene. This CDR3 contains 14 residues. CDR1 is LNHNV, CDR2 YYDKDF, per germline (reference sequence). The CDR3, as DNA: TGTGCCACAGGACGACTAGCGGGAGGCCATGAGCAGTACTTC. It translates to CATGRLAGGHEQYF.

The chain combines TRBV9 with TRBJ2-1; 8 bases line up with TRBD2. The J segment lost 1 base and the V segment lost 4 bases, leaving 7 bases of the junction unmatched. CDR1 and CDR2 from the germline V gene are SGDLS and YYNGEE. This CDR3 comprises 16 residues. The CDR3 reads CASSLQTSESYNEQFF. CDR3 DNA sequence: TGTGCCAGCAGCTTACAGACTAGCGAATCCTACAATGAGCAGTTCTTC.